This is a list of T cell receptor beta chains from one sample in a study of CD8+ T cells in alopecia areata. The protocol was immunoSEQ multiplex PCR, while the TCRdb copy is restricted to in-frame clones and leaves out a portion. The sample records 150,000 to 200,000 clones, roughly 60% being singletons. The source material was CD4+ T cells sorted from blood, sampled at week 24, from a patient treated with tofacitinib. These receptors were collected from a human donor with alopecia areata. Each CDR3 is given with its conserved first and last residue. A D gene is named only where the DNA matches it firmly. For some rows the clone size is stated as once, few or many, or as a class when expanded; others skip it.

D: NA
V: TRBV29-1
size: once
length: 12
J: TRBJ2-3
CDR3: CSVVTATDTQYF
DNA: TGCAGCGTTGTGACAGCCACAGATACGCAGTATTTT

D: TRBD1
V: TRBV23-1
size: NA
length: 13
J: TRBJ2-7
CDR3: CANGQGGSYEQYF
DNA: TGCGCCAACGGACAGGGAGGCTCCTACGAGCAGTACTTC

D: TRBD1
V: TRBV5-6
size: NA
length: 15
J: TRBJ1-1
CDR3: CASNSWIDRGTEAFF
DNA: TGTGCCAGCAACTCATGGATCGACAGGGGCACTGAAGCTTTCTTT

D: TRBD2
V: TRBV4-3
size: once
length: 17
J: TRBJ2-1
CDR3: CASSQDFSGGIDNEQFF
DNA: TGCGCCAGCAGCCAAGATTTTAGCGGGGGGATTGACAATGAGCAGTTCTTC

D: NA
V: TRBV19
size: NA
length: 16
J: TRBJ2-1
CDR3: CASSILGASTYNEQFF
DNA: TGTGCCAGTAGTATCCTCGGGGCTTCGACATACAATGAGCAGTTCTTC

D: TRBD2
V: TRBV30
size: NA
length: 15
J: TRBJ2-3
CDR3: CAWTGGTSGTDTQYF
DNA: TGTGCCTGGACCGGAGGGACTAGCGGCACAGATACGCAGTATTTT

D: NA
V: TRBV11-3
size: NA
length: 15
J: TRBJ2-1
CDR3: CASSFWGSSYNEQFF
DNA: TGTGCCAGCAGCTTCTGGGGAAGCTCCTACAATGAGCAGTTCTTC

D: TRBD1
V: TRBV4-3
size: few
length: 17
J: TRBJ1-6
CDR3: CASSQDATGTGDSPLHF
DNA: TGCGCCAGCAGCCAAGACGCGACCGGGACAGGGGATTCACCCCTCCACTTT

D: NA
V: TRBV4-3
size: NA
length: 15
J: TRBJ2-7
CDR3: CASSQELGSSYEQYF
DNA: TGCGCCAGCAGCCAAGAACTGGGAAGCTCCTACGAGCAGTACTTC

D: NA
V: TRBV27
size: NA
length: 12
J: TRBJ1-1
CDR3: CASSFDGGEAFF
DNA: TGTGCCAGCAGTTTCGACGGGGGCGAAGCTTTCTTT

D: NA
V: TRBV2
size: NA
length: 14
J: TRBJ1-5
CDR3: CASRVRQSNQPQHF
DNA: TGTGCCAGCAGAGTCAGACAAAGCAATCAGCCCCAGCATTTT

D: NA
V: TRBV29-1
size: NA
length: 11
J: TRBJ2-1
CDR3: CSVGSWDEQFF
DNA: TGCAGCGTCGGGTCTTGGGATGAGCAGTTCTTC

D: NA
V: TRBV7-2
size: NA
length: 15
J: TRBJ1-5
CDR3: CASSLVVGWDQPQHF
DNA: TGTGCCAGCAGCTTAGTGGTAGGGTGGGATCAGCCCCAGCATTTT

D: NA
V: TRBV23-1
size: few
length: 17
J: TRBJ2-2
CDR3: CASSQSRSSHNTGELFF
DNA: TGCGCCAGCAGTCAATCGCGCAGCAGCCACAACACCGGGGAGCTGTTTTTT

D: NA
V: TRBV5-1
size: few
length: 14
J: TRBJ2-3
CDR3: CASSIDRFEDTQYF
DNA: TGCGCCAGCAGCATCGACAGGTTCGAAGATACGCAGTATTTT

D: NA
V: TRBV7-9
size: few
length: 12
J: TRBJ1-2
CDR3: CASSLRHYGYTF
DNA: TGTGCCAGCAGTCTTCGACACTATGGCTACACCTTC

D: TRBD2
V: TRBV2
size: NA
length: 17
J: TRBJ2-3
CDR3: CASSEVSGGLLTDTQYF
DNA: TGTGCCAGCAGTGAAGTGTCGGGGGGGTTACTTACAGATACGCAGTATTTT

D: NA
V: TRBV2
size: NA
length: 13
J: TRBJ2-2
CDR3: CASSEQGTGELFF
DNA: TGTGCCAGCAGTGAACAGGGGACCGGGGAGCTGTTTTTT

D: NA
V: TRBV5-6
size: NA
length: 14
J: TRBJ2-4
CDR3: CASSSGTGENIQYF
DNA: TGTGCCAGCAGTTCCGGGACGGGAGAAAACATTCAGTACTTC

D: TRBD1
V: TRBV6-5
size: few
length: 15
J: TRBJ2-7
CDR3: CASRRGTGRSYEQYF
DNA: TGTGCCAGCAGACGTGGGACAGGGCGCTCCTACGAGCAGTACTTC

D: TRBD1
V: TRBV29-1
size: NA
length: 15
J: TRBJ2-7
CDR3: CSVEDLDRGMREQYF
DNA: TGCAGCGTTGAAGATCTTGACAGGGGTATGAGGGAGCAGTACTTC

D: NA
V: TRBV4-3
size: NA
length: 14
J: TRBJ1-2
CDR3: CASSQEDTYYGYTF
DNA: TGCGCCAGCAGCCAGGAGGACACGTACTATGGCTACACCTTC

D: NA
V: TRBV29-1
size: NA
length: 13
J: TRBJ1-1
CDR3: CSFRTGTNTEAFF
DNA: TGCAGCTTTCGGACGGGAACGAACACTGAAGCTTTCTTT

D: TRBD2
V: TRBV7-9
size: NA
length: 17
J: TRBJ2-5
CDR3: CASRLGAASGLQETQYF
DNA: TGTGCCAGCAGACTAGGAGCTGCTAGCGGGCTACAAGAGACCCAGTACTTC

D: NA
V: TRBV2
size: few
length: 14
J: TRBJ2-5
CDR3: CASYPYGGRETQYF
DNA: TGTGCCAGCTACCCCTACGGGGGTAGGGAGACCCAGTACTTC

D: NA
V: TRBV25-1
size: NA
length: 12
J: TRBJ2-4
CDR3: CASSEAKNIQYF
DNA: TGTGCCAGCAGTGAGGCCAAAAACATTCAGTACTTC

D: NA
V: TRBV29-1
size: once
length: 15
J: TRBJ2-6
CDR3: CSVEVISSGANVLTF
DNA: TGCAGCGTTGAAGTGATCAGCTCTGGGGCCAACGTCCTGACTTTC

D: NA
V: TRBV5-6
size: NA
length: 13
J: TRBJ2-5
CDR3: CASSGAAQETQYF
DNA: TGTGCCAGCAGCGGGGCAGCCCAAGAGACCCAGTACTTC

D: TRBD1
V: TRBV4-3
size: NA
length: 15
J: TRBJ1-5
CDR3: CASSPLDREGQPQHF
DNA: TGCGCCAGCAGCCCCCTTGACAGGGAAGGTCAGCCCCAGCATTTT

D: NA
V: TRBV15
size: NA
length: 17
J: TRBJ1-5
CDR3: CATSREWQGVLYQPQHF
DNA: TGTGCCACCAGCAGAGAATGGCAGGGTGTCTTGTATCAGCCCCAGCATTTT

D: NA
V: TRBV9
size: NA
length: 16
J: TRBJ2-3
CDR3: CASSVEFSFGTDTQYF
DNA: TGTGCCAGCAGCGTAGAGTTCTCCTTCGGGACAGATACGCAGTATTTT

D: NA
V: TRBV29-1
size: few
length: 13
J: TRBJ2-2
CDR3: CSVGEGRGGELFF
DNA: TGCAGCGTTGGTGAGGGACGGGGCGGGGAGCTGTTTTTT

D: NA
V: TRBV20-1
size: NA
length: 11
J: TRBJ2-1
CDR3: CSANQGNEQFF
DNA: TGCAGTGCTAACCAGGGAAATGAGCAGTTCTTC

D: NA
V: TRBV9
size: NA
length: 14
J: TRBJ1-2
CDR3: CASSVAGQDYGYTF
DNA: TGTGCCAGCAGCGTAGCGGGACAAGACTATGGCTACACCTTC

D: TRBD1
V: TRBV4-3
size: NA
length: 17
J: TRBJ2-1
CDR3: CASSLRARDRVGNEQFF
DNA: TGCGCCAGCAGCCTTAGAGCCCGGGACAGGGTAGGGAATGAGCAGTTCTTC

D: NA
V: TRBV14
size: NA
length: 15
J: TRBJ1-1
CDR3: CASSHPVRQNTEAFF
DNA: TGTGCCAGCAGCCACCCTGTCCGACAGAACACTGAAGCTTTCTTT

D: NA
V: TRBV6-7
size: once
length: 13
J: TRBJ1-5
CDR3: CASSWIRNQPQHF
DNA: TGTGCCAGCAGCTGGATCCGAAATCAGCCCCAGCATTTT

D: TRBD2
V: TRBV5-4
size: NA
length: 16
J: TRBJ2-3
CDR3: CASSLGGGIGTDTQYF
DNA: TGTGCCAGCAGCTTGGGCGGGGGAATAGGCACAGATACGCAGTATTTT